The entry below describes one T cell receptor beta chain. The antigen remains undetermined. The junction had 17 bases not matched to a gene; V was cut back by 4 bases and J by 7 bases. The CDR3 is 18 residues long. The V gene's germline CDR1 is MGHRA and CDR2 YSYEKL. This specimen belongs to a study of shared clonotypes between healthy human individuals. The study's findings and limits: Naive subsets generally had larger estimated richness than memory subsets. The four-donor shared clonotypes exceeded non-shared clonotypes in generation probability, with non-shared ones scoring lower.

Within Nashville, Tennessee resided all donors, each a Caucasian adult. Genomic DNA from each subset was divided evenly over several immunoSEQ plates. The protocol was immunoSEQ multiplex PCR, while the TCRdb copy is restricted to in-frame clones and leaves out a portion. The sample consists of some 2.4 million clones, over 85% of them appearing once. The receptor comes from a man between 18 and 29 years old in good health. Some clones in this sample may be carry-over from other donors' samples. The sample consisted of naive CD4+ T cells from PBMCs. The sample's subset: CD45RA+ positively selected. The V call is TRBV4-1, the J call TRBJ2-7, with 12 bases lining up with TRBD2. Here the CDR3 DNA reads TGCGCCAGCAGCCCAGGGCTGACTAGCGGGAGAAGGGAGGAAGAGCAGTACTTC. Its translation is CASSPGLTSGRREEEQYF.